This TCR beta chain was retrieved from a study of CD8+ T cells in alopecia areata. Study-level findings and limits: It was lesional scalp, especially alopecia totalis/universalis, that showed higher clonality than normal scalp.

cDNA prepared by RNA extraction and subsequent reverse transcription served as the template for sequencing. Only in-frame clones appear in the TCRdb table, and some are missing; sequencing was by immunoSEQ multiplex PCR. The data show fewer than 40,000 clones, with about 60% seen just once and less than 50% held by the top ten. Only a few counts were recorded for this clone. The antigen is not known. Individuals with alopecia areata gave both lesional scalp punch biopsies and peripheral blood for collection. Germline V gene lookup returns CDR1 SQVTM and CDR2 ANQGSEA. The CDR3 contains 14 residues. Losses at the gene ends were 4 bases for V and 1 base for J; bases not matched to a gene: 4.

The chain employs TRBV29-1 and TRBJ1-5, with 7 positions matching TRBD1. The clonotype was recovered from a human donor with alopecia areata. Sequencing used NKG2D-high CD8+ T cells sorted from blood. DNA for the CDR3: TGCAGCGTTGCTGACAGGGAGAGCAATCAGCCCCAGCATTTT. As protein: CSVADRESNQPQHF. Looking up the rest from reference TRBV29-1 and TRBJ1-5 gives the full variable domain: SAVISQKPSRDICQRGTSLTIQCQVDSQVTMMFWYRQQPGQSLTLIATANQGSEATYESGFVIDKFPISRPNLTFSTLTVSNMSPEDSSIYLCSVADRESNQPQHFGDGTRLSIL.